A single sample is the source of the 26 T cell receptor beta chains below, sequenced in a study of OX40 agonist ivuxolimab in advanced cancers. Libraries were built with the immunoSEQ multiplex PCR assay. Sourced from immuneACCESS, this table was stored by TCRdb with only in-frame sequences that have V and J called. A share of the clones is absent; for the studies checked, an unresolved V gene accounts for under half, and the remainder has no known explanation. The sample table lists 60,000 or so clones, more than 75% of them with a count of one. The top ten constitute roughly 4.5% of the sample. Specimen: CD4+ or CD8+ T cells sorted from blood, collected in a trial of the OX40 agonist ivuxolimab. The receptors originated from an adult with an advanced solid tumor such as melanoma, head and neck, liver or kidney cancer.

The rearrangement uses TRBV18 and TRBJ2-2; D is tentatively TRBD1 or TRBD2 (5 bases each). Germline V gene data show CDR1 as KGHSH and CDR2 as LQKENI. The CDR3 has 15 amino acids. The V end lost 6 bases, the J end lost 0 bases, and 11 bases lay between the germline ends. The DNA of the CDR3 is TGTGCCAGCTCGGGGGACGGGGCGAACACCGGGGAGCTGTTTTTT. Its protein is CASSGDGANTGELFF.

This chain uses TRBV4-1 with TRBJ2-3; possibly TRBD1 or TRBD2 for D (5 bases each). V was trimmed by 6 bases and J by 2 bases, leaving 15 bases between them. The CDR3 length is 15 residues. The germline V gene has CDR1 MGHRA and CDR2 YSYEKL. The CDR3: CASSHPAGATDTQYF. In DNA, the CDR3 is TGCGCCAGCAGTCATCCCGCCGGGGCCACAGATACGCAGTATTTT.

This clone was counted a single time. This chain uses TRBV11-2 with TRBJ2-5; no firm D call. The germline V gene has CDR1 SGHAT and CDR2 FQNNGV. This CDR3 is 14 amino acids long. Trimming stripped 1 base from V and 4 bases from J, with 10 bases between. The CDR3 sequence: CASSLGIVRETQYF. DNA of the CDR3: TGTGCCAGCAGCTTAGGGATAGTCCGAGAGACCCAGTACTTC.

The V gene is TRBV2, the J gene TRBJ2-4, with 7 bases that match TRBD2. The germline V gene encodes CDR1 SNHLY and CDR2 FYNNEI. The CDR3 contains 16 residues. V lost 4 bases and J lost 0; bases outside the gene matches: 6. This CDR3 is CASSVGGGLAKNIQYF. CDR3 nucleotide sequence: TGTGCCAGCAGTGTCGGCGGGGGACTAGCCAAAAACATTCAGTACTTC.

The chain recombines TRBV27 with TRBJ2-7; D is ambiguous. Germline V CDR1 and CDR2: MNHEY, SMNVEV (reference sequence). The CDR3 has 15 residues. V lost 5 bases and J lost 0, with 14 bases in between. In nucleotides, the CDR3 is TGTGCCAGCAGTCCCCGGGTCTACAGCTCCTACGAGCAGTACTTC. Translated, it gives CASSPRVYSSYEQYF.

This sequence joins TRBV7-9 and TRBJ2-2; no definite D call. The CDR3 length is 15 residues. Germline CDR1 and CDR2: SEHNR and FQNEAQ (reference sequence). Deletions cut 1 base from V and 5 bases from J, with 11 bases between. CDR3 DNA: TGTGCCAGCAGCTTAGTCTACCAGCTTACCGGGGAGCTGTTTTTT. It encodes CASSLVYQLTGELFF.

Regarding this clone: The CDR3 ends on some other residue instead of the conserved phenylalanine or tryptophan, so this is likely a read error. The DNA is omitted, as the CDR3 cannot be located on it reliably, and the CDR3 follows TCRdb's listing. The chain recombines TRBV10-1 with TRBJ2-7; the D call of TRBD1 is as the table states it, not checked on the DNA. Counting both end residues, the CDR3 totals 11 amino acids. Germline V gives CDR1 WNHNN, CDR2 SYGVQD (reference sequence). The CDR3 is CASSNLWGQAI.

This sequence joins TRBV7-2 and TRBJ2-5; no definite D call. The length of the CDR3 is 15 residues. Germline CDR1 reads SGHTA; CDR2 reads FQGNSA. The V end lost 5 bases, the J end lost 0 bases, and 13 bases lay between the germline ends. The CDR3 reads CASSHMLADQETQYF. As DNA, the CDR3 is TGTGCCAGCAGCCACATGTTAGCCGACCAAGAGACCCAGTACTTC.

This chain joins TRBV7-2 and TRBJ1-4; D gene uncertain. Germline assignment: CDR1 SGHTA and CDR2 FQGNSA. CDR3 length: 13 amino acids. V was clipped by 5 bases and J by 5 bases, with 9 bases between them. The CDR3 loop is CASSLDPNEKLFF. CDR3 DNA sequence: TGTGCCAGCAGCCTAGACCCCAATGAAAAACTGTTTTTT. Based on the CDR3 plus reference TRBV7-2 and TRBJ1-4, the full variable domain is GAGVSQSPSNKVTEKGKDVELRCDPISGHTALYWYRQSLGQGLEFLIYFQGNSAPDKSGLPSDRFSAERTGGSVSTLTIQRTQQEDSAVYLCASSLDPNEKLFFGSGTQLSVL.

V gene TRBV18 combines with J gene TRBJ1-3; a possible D gene is TRBD1 (6 bases). V was trimmed by 2 bases and J by 0 bases, leaving 11 bases between them. Germline CDR1 KGHSH, CDR2 LQKENI. The CDR3 length is 16 residues. DNA for the CDR3: TGTGCCAGCTCACCAAACAGGGAATTCTCTGGAAACACCATATATTTT. Protein product: CASSPNREFSGNTIYF. Using reference TRBV18 and TRBJ1-3 for the parts outside the CDR3, the full variable domain is NAGVMQNPRHLVRRRGQEARLRCSPMKGHSHVYWYRQLPEEGLKFMVYLQKENIIDESGMPKERFSAEFPKEGPSILRIQQVVRGDSAAYFCASSPNREFSGNTIYFGEGSWLTVV.

The chain couples TRBV5-4 to TRBJ2-5; D possibly matches TRBD1 or TRBD2 (5 bases each). Trimming removed 5 bases from V and 5 bases from J, with 13 bases in between. CDR1 SGHNT and CDR2 YYREEE come from the germline V gene (reference sequence). The CDR3 contains 13 residues. As DNA, the CDR3 is TGTGCCAGCAGAGTACGGGACGGGGAGACCCAGTACTTC. This sequence encodes CASRVRDGETQYF.

CDR3 DNA: TGTGCCAGCAGTGTACTCGGTAATGAGCAGTTCTTC. This sequence encodes CASSVLGNEQFF. The chain joins TRBV25-1 to TRBJ2-1; D call uncertain. Trimming removed 4 bases at V and 7 bases at J, with 8 bases between. The CDR3 is 12 amino acids. CDR1 and CDR2 from the germline V gene are MGHDK and SYGVNS.

The chain is built from TRBV29-1 and TRBJ2-1; 7 bases match TRBD2. This CDR3 contains 13 residues. With 6 bases clipped from V and 6 bases from J, the junction kept 8 bases outside the gene matches. The germline V gene encodes CDR1 SQVTM and CDR2 ANQGSEA. CDR3 bases: TGCAGCGTCGTCGCGCGGGAGAGCAATGAGCAGTTCTTC. Translated, it gives CSVVARESNEQFF.

The V and J genes are TRBV28 and TRBJ2-5; TRBD1 might be the D (7 bases). Germline V gene sequence: CDR1 MDHEN, CDR2 SYDVKM. The CDR3 is made up of 14 amino acids. The V end lost 8 bases, the J end lost 0 bases, and 13 bases lay between the germline ends. The CDR3 reads CASGEDRNQETQYF. CDR3 bases: TGTGCCAGCGGGGAGGACAGGAACCAAGAGACCCAGTACTTC.

V gene TRBV7-9 combines with J gene TRBJ2-2; D is undetermined. In germline, CDR1 is SEHNR, CDR2 FQNEAQ (reference sequence). The CDR3 covers 13 residues. The ends were cut back, 2 bases at V and 6 bases at J, with 7 bases in the middle. The CDR3 sequence is CASSLSPAGELFF. CDR3 DNA: TGTGCCAGCAGCTTATCACCCGCCGGGGAGCTGTTTTTT.

CDR3: CASSLVGGSSYNEQFF. CDR3 DNA: TGTGCCAGCAGCTTAGTCGGCGGGAGCTCCTACAATGAGCAGTTCTTC. This rearrangement joins TRBV7-2 to TRBJ2-1; 7 nucleotides align to TRBD2. Germline CDR1 SGHTA, CDR2 FQGNSA. CDR3 size: 16 residues. Trimming at V came to 1 base and at J to 0 bases, leaving 3 bases not matched to a gene.

This clone was counted between two and nine times. The chain carries TRBV12-5 and TRBJ2-1, with D unclear. This CDR3 has 12 amino acids. Germline-derived CDR1 and CDR2 are LGHNT and FRNRAP. Trimming pared 2 bases from V and 7 bases from J, leaving 6 bases between. As DNA, the CDR3 is TGTGCTAGTGGTTTGTTGACAAATGAGCAGTTCTTC. This translates into CASGLLTNEQFF.

The V and J genes are TRBV5-4 and TRBJ2-2; D possibly corresponds to TRBD2 (7 bases). This CDR3 is 18 amino acids long. V shed 4 bases and J shed 3 bases, with 22 bases lying between them. The germline V gene encodes CDR1 SGHNT and CDR2 YYREEE (reference sequence). The CDR3 reads CASSPPWGGRRDTGELFF. The CDR3 coding sequence is TGTGCCAGCAGCCCCCCTTGGGGGGGCCGGAGAGACACCGGGGAGCTGTTTTTT.

CDR3 in amino acids: CASSWDLGNQPQHF. DNA for the CDR3: TGTGCCAGCAGTTGGGACTTGGGCAATCAGCCCCAGCATTTT. V gene TRBV28 combines with J gene TRBJ1-5, with TRBD1 as a possible D gene (5 bases). The CDR3 consists of 14 residues. The germline CDR1 and CDR2 sequences are MDHEN and SYDVKM. Trimming took 4 bases from V and 2 from J, leaving 9 bases between them. Full variable domain (missing parts from reference TRBV28 and TRBJ1-5): DVKVTQSSRYLVKRTGEKVFLECVQDMDHENMFWYRQDPGLGLRLIYFSYDVKMKEKGDIPEGYSVSREKKERFSLILESASTNQTSMYLCASSWDLGNQPQHFGDGTRLSIL.

The chain employs TRBV7-9 and TRBJ1-2; TRBD1 aligns across 7 bases. This CDR3 is 16 amino acids long. V was clipped by 4 bases and J by 7 bases; unmatched bases: 15. Germline V gene lookup returns CDR1 SEHNR and CDR2 FQNEAQ (reference sequence). For the CDR3, the DNA is TGTGCCAGCAGCTCCTCTAGGGGCAGGGGGGATAGTGGCTACACCTTC. Amino acids: CASSSSRGRGDSGYTF.

This clone has only a few counts. This CDR3 is also generated by other DNA sequences in the sample. The chain is built from TRBV7-9 and TRBJ1-2; D is uncertain. This CDR3 contains 12 residues. Deletions cut 4 bases from V and 5 bases from J, with 8 bases between. Germline CDR1 SEHNR, CDR2 FQNEAQ (reference sequence). The CDR3, as DNA: TGTGCCAGCAGCTCGACGGAATATGGCTACACCTTC. This codes for CASSSTEYGYTF.

V and J are TRBV5-1 and TRBJ1-1; the match to TRBD1 covers 7 bases. Looked up from germline, CDR1 is SGHRS and CDR2 is YFSETQ. Trimming took 3 bases from V and 1 from J; bases not matched to a gene: 15. The CDR3 totals 18 residues. The CDR3 DNA reads TGCGCCAGCAGCTGGGGCTCCCGAAGGACAGGAGAGAACACTGAAGCTTTCTTT. Protein sequence: CASSWGSRRTGENTEAFF.

The gene calls are TRBV11-2 and TRBJ2-1, with D tentatively TRBD2 (5 bases). Between the trimmed V and J ends, which lost 5 bases and 6 bases, there was a span of 14 bases. The CDR3 has 14 residues. Germline CDR1 reads SGHAT; CDR2 reads FQNNGV. CDR3 in amino acids: CASSPTDRGNEQFF. In nucleotides, the CDR3 is TGTGCCAGCAGCCCCACGGACCGGGGCAATGAGCAGTTCTTC.

V usage is TRBV21-1 and J usage is TRBJ1-2. TRBV21-1 is described as a pseudogene. The CDR3 extends over 12 amino acids. Here the CDR3 reads CATGCSNYGYTF. Here the CDR3 DNA reads TGTGCCACCGGGTGTTCCAACTATGGCTACACCTTC.

The gene calls are TRBV28 and TRBJ1-2; 7 bases are a match to TRBD1. From germline, CDR1 is MDHEN and CDR2 SYDVKM. V shed 4 bases, J shed 7 bases, and the junction held 9 bases outside the gene matches. The CDR3 runs 14 residues. The CDR3 DNA is TGTGCCAGCAGTTCCGGGACAGATTCACCTGGCTACACCTTC. It codes for CASSSGTDSPGYTF.

J is TRBJ2-2 and V is TRBV5-1, with D perhaps matching TRBD1 or TRBD2 (6 bases each). Germline-derived CDR1 and CDR2 are SGHRS and YFSETQ. V was trimmed by 1 base and J by 4 bases, leaving 11 bases between them. The CDR3 sequence is 15 residues long. The CDR3 DNA follows: TGCGCCAGCAGCTTGCAAGGGGGAGGCACCGGGGAGCTGTTTTTT. This encodes CASSLQGGGTGELFF.